The clone carrying this TCR beta chain was detected a few times. The data originate from a study of cytomegalovirus exposure and HLA in healthy donors. The study ran its PCR with 60 Vbeta and 13 Jbeta primers. Profiled with immunoSEQ multiplex PCR; TCRdb holds only in-frame clones, not every one. The table shows over 150,000 clones, with around 65% occurring only once. The germline V gene has CDR1 MNHEY and CDR2 SVGAGI. CDR3 length equals 16 residues. V dropped 0 bases and J dropped 0 bases, with 11 bases sitting between them. The chain carries TRBV6-5 and TRBJ2-5, with unresolved D. The sequence came from a middle-aged woman in good health and CMV-seropositive. Sequenced input: PBMCs. The CDR3 loop is CASSYSMRRYQETQYF. The CDR3 bases are TGTGCCAGCAGTTACTCGATGAGGCGGTACCAAGAGACCCAGTACTTC.